This is a list of T cell receptor beta chains from one sample in a study of T cell responses to AZD1222 COVID-19 vaccine. The data were produced by immunoSEQ multiplex PCR, yet TCRdb's version contains in-frame clones alone and is incomplete. The sample has 150,000 or so clones; roughly 90% are singletons. Sequencing was performed on peripheral blood, taken 28 days after the second AZD1222 dose. All receptors derive from an adult who received the AZD1222 COVID-19 vaccine. Both conserved end residues are part of each CDR3. The D gene is left open where the match is weak.

d_gene: TRBD1; j_gene: TRBJ2-7; v_gene: TRBV9; CDR3aa: CASSSTGDSYEQYF
d_gene: NA; j_gene: TRBJ1-2; v_gene: TRBV27; CDR3aa: CASSYGYPNYGYTF
d_gene: TRBD1; j_gene: TRBJ2-3; v_gene: TRBV9; CDR3aa: CASSPWTGSDTQYF
d_gene: NA; j_gene: TRBJ1-4; v_gene: TRBV4-1; CDR3aa: CASSQWRGEKLFF
d_gene: NA; j_gene: TRBJ1-2; v_gene: TRBV11-2; CDR3aa: CASSLSFRVTGGGYTF
d_gene: NA; j_gene: TRBJ1-6; v_gene: TRBV6-2/TRBV6-3; CDR3aa: CASSDWVKQASPLHF
d_gene: NA; j_gene: TRBJ2-7; v_gene: TRBV27; CDR3aa: CGSGSSYEQYF
d_gene: TRBD2; j_gene: TRBJ2-5; v_gene: TRBV6-6; CDR3aa: CASSRTRQETQYF
d_gene: NA; j_gene: TRBJ2-2; v_gene: TRBV29-1; CDR3aa: CSAKGLGQLNTGELFF
d_gene: NA; j_gene: TRBJ2-1; v_gene: TRBV6-2/TRBV6-3; CDR3aa: CASSYVKGGPRFSSEQFF
d_gene: TRBD2; j_gene: TRBJ2-7; v_gene: TRBV5-5; CDR3aa: CASSLFAGDEQYF
d_gene: NA; j_gene: TRBJ2-7; v_gene: TRBV12-1; CDR3aa: CATVFGTSESYEQYF
d_gene: TRBD2; j_gene: TRBJ2-2; v_gene: TRBV2; CDR3aa: CASSSSGRGNTGELFF
d_gene: TRBD2; j_gene: TRBJ2-7; v_gene: TRBV9; CDR3aa: CASSVGEGSYEQYF
d_gene: TRBD1; j_gene: TRBJ1-5; v_gene: TRBV4-1; CDR3aa: CASSQDGTGTGVDQPQHF
d_gene: NA; j_gene: TRBJ1-1; v_gene: TRBV6-5; CDR3aa: CASSYSPGWDTEAFF
d_gene: NA; j_gene: TRBJ1-2; v_gene: TRBV6-5; CDR3aa: CASSYSGDNWVGGYTF
d_gene: TRBD2; j_gene: TRBJ2-1; v_gene: TRBV24-1; CDR3aa: CATRGLAGYNEQFF
d_gene: NA; j_gene: TRBJ2-2; v_gene: TRBV14; CDR3aa: CASSLFDLRDPTGQDTGELFF
d_gene: NA; j_gene: TRBJ1-1; v_gene: TRBV2; CDR3aa: CASSFDILTEAFF
d_gene: NA; j_gene: TRBJ2-7; v_gene: TRBV9; CDR3aa: CASSAQGHPSYEQYF
d_gene: TRBD1; j_gene: TRBJ1-6; v_gene: TRBV5-1; CDR3aa: CASSQGGTGGVYPLNSPLHF
d_gene: NA; j_gene: TRBJ1-6; v_gene: TRBV5-8; CDR3aa: CASSSHMESPLHF
d_gene: TRBD1; j_gene: TRBJ2-7; v_gene: TRBV5-8; CDR3aa: CASSLRDSKGEQYF
d_gene: TRBD1; j_gene: TRBJ1-4; v_gene: TRBV29-1; CDR3aa: CSVGTGARGEKLFF
d_gene: NA; j_gene: TRBJ2-7; v_gene: TRBV4-1; CDR3aa: CASSQEFGRLTEQYF
d_gene: TRBD2; j_gene: TRBJ2-1; v_gene: TRBV28; CDR3aa: CASSRTSGGQNEQFF
d_gene: TRBD2; j_gene: TRBJ2-1; v_gene: TRBV7-2; CDR3aa: CASSLLGTSGGTGNEQFF
d_gene: NA; j_gene: TRBJ2-1; v_gene: TRBV7-3; CDR3aa: CASSLFGTGYNEQFF
d_gene: TRBD2; j_gene: TRBJ2-7; v_gene: TRBV13; CDR3aa: CASSWGLAGGPIYEQYF
d_gene: TRBD2; j_gene: TRBJ2-2; v_gene: TRBV7-8; CDR3aa: CASSLRGSPAGELFF
d_gene: TRBD1; j_gene: TRBJ1-2; v_gene: TRBV5-1; CDR3aa: CASSPDTGEYGYTF
d_gene: NA; j_gene: TRBJ2-4; v_gene: TRBV27; CDR3aa: CASSFREGGKNIQYF
d_gene: NA; j_gene: TRBJ1-2; v_gene: TRBV5-4; CDR3aa: CASSLVGQGLVYTF
d_gene: NA; j_gene: TRBJ2-1; v_gene: TRBV6-1; CDR3aa: CASSVSLRLNYNEQFF
d_gene: NA; j_gene: TRBJ2-1; v_gene: TRBV6-2/TRBV6-3; CDR3aa: CASSPLGSPATEQFF
d_gene: NA; j_gene: TRBJ1-1; v_gene: TRBV6-6; CDR3aa: CASTSFEGLGAFF
d_gene: TRBD2; j_gene: TRBJ2-7; v_gene: TRBV3-1/TRBV3-2; CDR3aa: CASSLGSGGYFSYEQYF
d_gene: NA; j_gene: TRBJ1-1; v_gene: TRBV7-2; CDR3aa: CASSLIPNTEAFF
d_gene: NA; j_gene: TRBJ2-3; v_gene: TRBV19; CDR3aa: CASRGSGVGTQYF